Below are 18 T cell receptor beta chains sequenced from a single sample in a study of control samples from healthy donors and cancer patients (TCRdb year 2020). Library creation used the immunoSEQ multiplex PCR assay. TCRdb re-hosts the immuneACCESS table, in-frame sequences only. Its copies lack some clones; in the studies checked, an unresolved V gene accounts for under half of them, and the cause for the rest is not known. In this sample the table shows about 120,000 clones, 88% of which occur a single time. Less than 4% of the sample goes to the ten largest clones. Sequencing was performed on PBMCs. These receptors were taken from a woman aged 60 to 75 with lung cancer.

The chain joins TRBV4-2 to TRBJ1-4; D is undetermined. The CDR3 runs 13 residues. The germline V gene has CDR1 LGHNA and CDR2 YNFKEQ. Trimming removed 0 bases at V and 5 bases at J, with 4 bases between. The CDR3 loop reads CASSQDGNEKLFF. CDR3 in DNA: TGTGCCAGCAGCCAAGACGGAAATGAAAAACTGTTTTTT.

V gene TRBV3-1 (or the pseudogene TRBV3-2) combines with J gene TRBJ2-1; maybe TRBD1 (6 bases). The V end lost 1 base, the J end lost 11 bases, and 12 bases lay between the germline ends. From germline, CDR1 is LGHDT and CDR2 YNNKEL (reference sequence). The CDR3 runs to 13 residues. The chain's CDR3 is CASSQVSQGQQFF. DNA of the CDR3: TGTGCCAGCAGCCAAGTCTCACAGGGACAGCAGTTCTTC.

This chain connects TRBV6-2 or TRBV6-3 to TRBJ1-2, with a possible D match to TRBD1 (6 bases). Germline CDR1 MNHEY, CDR2 SVGEGT. The CDR3 contains 15 residues. Trimming took 6 bases from V and 3 from J, leaving 17 bases between them. Here the CDR3 reads CASSSTRDTDYGYTF. For the CDR3, the DNA is TGTGCCAGCAGCTCAACCCGGGACACAGACTATGGCTACACCTTC.

The chain carries TRBV3-1 (or the pseudogene TRBV3-2) and TRBJ2-7; the D is unclear. Trimming stripped 1 base from V and 0 bases from J, with 7 bases between. This CDR3 has 14 residues. The germline gives CDR1 LGHDT, CDR2 YNNKEL (reference sequence). This CDR3 is CASSQAQTSYEQYF. The CDR3 coding sequence is TGTGCCAGCAGCCAAGCTCAGACCTCCTACGAGCAGTACTTC.

V usage is TRBV5-8 and J usage is TRBJ2-3; TRBD2 is a possible D gene (5 bases). In germline, CDR1 is SGHTS, CDR2 YDEGEE. Trimming stripped 1 base from V and 0 bases from J, with 9 bases between. This CDR3 is built from 15 residues. The CDR3, as DNA: TGTGCCAGCAGCTTGATCGGGGTGAGCACAGATACGCAGTATTTT. It codes for CASSLIGVSTDTQYF. The entire variable domain, with the rest obtained from reference TRBV5-8 and TRBJ2-3, is as follows: EAGVTQSPTHLIKTRGQQATLRCSPISGHTSVYWYQQALGLGLQFLLWYDEGEERNRGNFPPRFSGRQFPNYSSELNVNALELEDSALYLCASSLIGVSTDTQYFGPGTRLTVL.

On this clone itself: At one of its ends the junction is not consistent with the germline gene, which may arise from a read error. V gene TRBV24-1 combines with J gene TRBJ2-2; D is uncertain. Looked up from germline, CDR1 is KGHDR and CDR2 is SFDVKD. This CDR3 comprises 13 residues. DNA for the CDR3: TGTGCCACCAGTGTAGGCTTCACCAGGGAGCTGTTTTTT. This codes for CATSVGFTRELFF.

The J gene is TRBJ1-1, the V gene TRBV6-5; D perhaps matches TRBD1 (5 bases). Trimming took off 2 bases at V and 11 bases at J, with 9 bases between the two ends. There are 11 residues in the CDR3. Per germline, CDR1 MNHEY and CDR2 SVGAGI. CDR3 residues: CASSYRGDAFF. CDR3 in DNA: TGTGCCAGCAGTTACAGAGGGGACGCTTTCTTT.

This chain links TRBV6-1 with TRBJ1-4, with D perhaps TRBD1 (5 bases). Germline values: CDR1 MNHNS, CDR2 SASEGT. This CDR3 has 15 residues. Trimming stripped 3 bases from V and 3 bases from J, with 11 bases between. CDR3 protein: CASSEGVGANEKLFF. The DNA for the CDR3 is TGTGCCAGCAGTGAGGGCGTGGGGGCTAATGAAAAACTGTTTTTT.

This clone was detected a few times. The chain combines TRBV7-9 with TRBJ2-1; 10 nucleotides line up with TRBD2. This CDR3 contains 15 residues. Per the germline V gene, CDR1 is SEHNR and CDR2 is FQNEAQ (reference sequence). V lost 2 bases and J lost 7; bases outside the gene matches: 5. In nucleotides, the CDR3 is TGTGCCAGCAGCTTAAGAAGCGGGAGGGGAAATGAGCAGTTCTTC. Translated, it gives CASSLRSGRGNEQFF.

V usage is TRBV7-9 and J usage is TRBJ2-7; 7 bases align to TRBD2. Germline assignment: CDR1 SEHNR and CDR2 FQNEAQ (reference sequence). V was clipped by 2 bases and J by 0 bases; unmatched bases: 4. This CDR3 contains 15 residues. As DNA, the CDR3 is TGTGCCAGCAGCTTACCTAGCGGAAGCTCCTACGAGCAGTACTTC. It specifies CASSLPSGSSYEQYF.

The V call is TRBV9, the J call TRBJ2-2, with 10 bases matching TRBD2. Germline assignment: CDR1 SGDLS and CDR2 YYNGEE. This CDR3 has 17 amino acids. V lost 2 bases to trimming and J lost 1 base; unmatched junction nucleotides: 5. CDR3 residues: CASSVRAGGENTGELFF. The CDR3 bases are TGTGCCAGCAGCGTCAGAGCGGGAGGGGAGAACACCGGGGAGCTGTTTTTT.

The chain employs TRBV6-2 or TRBV6-3 and TRBJ2-2; no definite D call. Germline V lookup: CDR1 MNHEY, CDR2 SVGEGT. V was clipped by 2 bases and J by 1 base, with 5 bases between them. This CDR3 is 14 amino acids long. The CDR3 DNA follows: TGTGCCAGCAGTTACGGTGGGAACACCGGGGAGCTGTTTTTT. This codes for CASSYGGNTGELFF.

J is TRBJ2-3 and V is TRBV3-1 (or the pseudogene TRBV3-2); TRBD2 agrees at 13 bases. Germline CDR1 reads LGHDT; CDR2 reads YNNKEL (reference sequence). The CDR3 consists of 15 residues. V was pared by 4 bases and J by 6 bases, with 4 bases of the junction left unmatched. The CDR3 DNA reads as TGTGCCAGCAGCCTCGGACTAGCGGGAGCTGATACGCAGTATTTT. It translates to CASSLGLAGADTQYF.

The chain employs TRBV6-5 and TRBJ1-5; possible D gene TRBD1, 5 bases. V lost 7 bases and J lost 6, with 16 bases in between. The CDR3 runs 14 residues. Per the germline V gene, CDR1 is MNHEY and CDR2 is SVGAGI. DNA for the CDR3: TGTGCCAGCAACTATGGGGGGGGTATTCAGCCCCAGCATTTT. Its translation is CASNYGGGIQPQHF.

This clone was seen only once. The genes are TRBV27 and TRBJ1-1; the match to TRBD1 covers 7 bases. The CDR3 runs to 14 residues. The V gene end was trimmed by 6 bases and the J gene end by 0 bases; junction bases not matched to a gene: 4. From germline, CDR1 is MNHEY and CDR2 SMNVEV (reference sequence). The CDR3 loop reads CASRFRGLNTEAFF. The CDR3 DNA reads as TGTGCCAGCAGGTTCAGGGGGTTGAACACTGAAGCTTTCTTT.

The chain has TRBV6-5 and TRBJ2-1; 7 nucleotides line up with TRBD2. The CDR3 runs to 14 residues. J lost 8 bases, V lost 5 bases, and 9 bases had no gene match. Germline lookup yields CDR1 MNHEY and CDR2 SVGAGI. CDR3 nucleotides: TGTGCCAGCAGTAAACAGAAAGGGAGGGATGAGCAGTTCTTC. It translates to CASSKQKGRDEQFF.

This clone was seen more than once but under ten times. The chain links TRBV29-1 to TRBJ1-1; 10 bases line up with TRBD1. This CDR3 spans 14 amino acids. Trimming at V came to 6 bases and at J to 3 bases, leaving 7 bases not matched to a gene. Germline V lookup: CDR1 SQVTM, CDR2 ANQGSEA. In nucleotides, the CDR3 is TGCAGCGTAGACAGGGGGCTGGGGTACACTGAAGCTTTCTTT. Amino acids: CSVDRGLGYTEAFF.

The chain employs TRBV5-1 and TRBJ1-1, with unresolved D. This CDR3 region has 14 residues. V was trimmed by 4 bases and J by 1 base, leaving 11 bases between them. The germline V gene encodes CDR1 SGHRS and CDR2 YFSETQ. The CDR3 DNA reads as TGCGCCAGCAGCGCGACCTTAAGGAACACTGAAGCTTTCTTT. This translates into CASSATLRNTEAFF.